One and the same sample provided the 16 T cell receptor beta chains below, sequenced in a study of PD-1 blockade in classical Hodgkin lymphoma (dated by TCRdb to the early 2020s). Libraries were built with the immunoSEQ multiplex PCR assay. Sourced from immuneACCESS, this table was stored by TCRdb with only in-frame sequences that have V and J called. A share of the clones is absent; for the studies checked, an unresolved V gene accounts for under half, and the remainder has no known explanation. This sample holds about 42,000 clones; over 55% were observed only once. The ten top clones hold over 2.5% of the sample. The time point label for this specimen denotes: cycle 1 day 1 (C1D1), immediately before nivolumab initiation. All trial patients had relapsed after autologous stem cell transplantation, with cohorts A, B and C differing in prior brentuximab vedotin exposure. Material: peripheral blood mononuclear cells (PBMCs), obtained at baseline. All receptors come from a human donor with classical Hodgkin lymphoma.

This chain links TRBV6-1 with TRBJ1-1, with a weak D call TRBD1 (6 bases). V lost 1 base and J 11 bases, leaving 11 bases between the germline ends. The CDR3 length is 12 residues. CDR1 and CDR2 (germline): MNHNS, SASEGT. The CDR3 bases are TGTGCCAGCAGTGAAGAGGGGGTAATGGCTTTCTTT. It specifies CASSEEGVMAFF.

The V gene is TRBV4-1, the J gene TRBJ2-1; TRBD1 aligns across 8 bases. This CDR3 spans 14 amino acids. From germline, CDR1 is MGHRA and CDR2 YSYEKL. V gave up 4 bases and J gave up 6 bases; unmatched junction bases: 5. In nucleotides, the CDR3 is TGCGCCAGCAGCCTTGGACAGGGCCCCAATGAGCAGTTCTTC. This translates into CASSLGQGPNEQFF.

Here the CDR3 reads CASSLWGTEAFF. CDR3 DNA: TGTGCCAGCAGCCTTTGGGGGACTGAAGCTTTCTTT. The J gene is TRBJ1-1, the V gene TRBV4-2; TRBD1 might be the D (5 bases). This CDR3 has 12 residues. Looked up from germline, CDR1 is LGHNA and CDR2 is YNFKEQ. V was pared by 4 bases and J by 5 bases, with 8 bases between.

V is TRBV9 and J is TRBJ2-2; 12 bases map to TRBD2. Trimming removed 4 bases from V and 2 bases from J; junction bases left unmatched: 12. Looked up from germline, CDR1 is SGDLS and CDR2 is YYNGEE. The CDR3 loop spans 19 amino acids. The CDR3 region has the DNA TGTGCCAGCAGCACGCGAACCGGACTAGCGGGGATTAACACCGGGGAGCTGTTTTTT. Protein sequence: CASSTRTGLAGINTGELFF.

V and J are TRBV15 and TRBJ1-2; no reliable D call. CDR3 length: 11 residues. The germline V gene encodes CDR1 LNHNV and CDR2 YYDKDF (reference sequence). Trimming pared 5 bases from V and 4 bases from J, leaving 5 bases between. CDR3 amino acids: CATSPGYGYTF. CDR3 in DNA: TGTGCCACCAGCCCCGGCTATGGCTACACCTTC.

This clone was counted a single time. The V and J genes are TRBV29-1 and TRBJ2-1; D uncertain. Germline V gives CDR1 SQVTM, CDR2 ANQGSEA. The CDR3 runs to 12 residues. Trimming left V 4 bases short and J 5 bases short, with 9 bases between. CDR3 residues: CSVVWEDNEQFF. The DNA for the CDR3 is TGCAGCGTTGTCTGGGAAGACAATGAGCAGTTCTTC.

The V call is TRBV30, the J call TRBJ1-1; D possibly corresponds to TRBD1 (6 bases). Germline V gene data show CDR1 as GTSNPN and CDR2 as SVGIG (reference sequence). The CDR3 is 12 amino acids. Trimming left V 8 bases short and J 3 bases short, with 13 bases between. CDR3 sequence: CAARTGYTEAFF. In DNA form, the CDR3 reads TGTGCCGCCAGAACAGGGTACACTGAAGCTTTCTTT.

This clone came up a few times. V usage is TRBV7-9 and J usage is TRBJ2-1; 12 bases map to TRBD2. The germline gives CDR1 SEHNR, CDR2 FQNEAQ (reference sequence). The CDR3 contains 15 residues. Trimming removed 5 bases from V and 10 bases from J; junction bases left unmatched: 9. The CDR3 nucleotides are TGTGCCAGCAGCGCTCGGACTAGCGGGATGAGCGAGCAGTTCTTC. Protein sequence: CASSARTSGMSEQFF.

This rearrangement joins TRBV21-1 to TRBJ2-1; TRBD2, the table's D call, lacks a check against the DNA. TRBV21-1 is annotated as a pseudogene. The CDR3 covers 18 residues. CDR3 nucleotide sequence: TGTGCCAGCAGCACGCCCACAACGGGACTAGGGTATGCTAATGAGCAGTTCTTC. Protein: CASSTPTTGLGYANEQFF.

The CDR3 DNA is TGTGCCAGCAGCCCCCCTGCCTACGAGCAGTACTTC. Protein: CASSPPAYEQYF. The J gene is TRBJ2-7, the V gene TRBV9, with unresolved D. Trimming removed 4 bases at V and 2 bases at J, with 7 bases between. Germline lookup yields CDR1 SGDLS and CDR2 YYNGEE. This CDR3 comprises 12 residues.

This chain joins TRBV20-1 and TRBJ2-3; a possible D gene is TRBD1 (7 bases). Germline lookup yields CDR1 DFQATT and CDR2 SNEGSKA (reference sequence). Trimming pared 3 bases from V and 13 bases from J, leaving 14 bases between. The CDR3 is 11 residues long. The CDR3 loop reads CSASKRRGEYF. For the CDR3, the DNA is TGCAGTGCTAGCAAGCGCAGGGGGGAGTATTTT.

V gene TRBV4-3 combines with J gene TRBJ1-1; weak D call: TRBD1 (5 bases). This CDR3 region has 18 residues. The germline gives CDR1 LGHNA, CDR2 YSLEER. Between the trimmed V and J ends, which lost 4 bases and 0 bases, there was a span of 21 bases. CDR3 DNA: TGCGCCAGCAGCCGTTCCGACAGCTCGAAAAAAATGAACACTGAAGCTTTCTTT. Translating it yields CASSRSDSSKKMNTEAFF.

The genes are TRBV29-1 and TRBJ2-7, with 10 bases fitting TRBD1. This CDR3 spans 15 amino acids. Germline loops: CDR1 SQVTM, CDR2 ANQGSEA. V was clipped by 2 bases and J by 7 bases; unmatched bases: 11. The CDR3 coding sequence is TGCAGCGTTGAATCTCGTGGACAGGGGGTCCGGGAGCAGTACTTC. Translation: CSVESRGQGVREQYF.

The V call is TRBV12-5, the J call TRBJ1-1; D gene ambiguous. The V and J ends lost 3 bases and 4 bases respectively, with 18 bases between them. The CDR3 sequence is 16 residues long. Germline CDR1 reads LGHNT; CDR2 reads FRNRAP. CDR3 amino acids: CASGLSLLRAITEAFF. The CDR3 DNA sequence: TGTGCTAGTGGTTTAAGCCTATTGAGGGCGATCACTGAAGCTTTCTTT.

The J gene is TRBJ2-2, the V gene TRBV6-4; TRBD2 might be the D (5 bases). The CDR3 has 13 residues. The ends were cut back, 6 bases at V and 6 bases at J, with 11 bases in the middle. Per germline, CDR1 MRHNA and CDR2 SNTAGT. The CDR3 loop is CASSAASPGELFF. CDR3 nucleotides: TGTGCCAGCAGCGCCGCTAGCCCCGGGGAGCTGTTTTTT.

This clone came up a few times. This chain links TRBV7-8 with TRBJ1-2, with D unclear. The CDR3 is made up of 14 amino acids. Deletions cut 5 bases from V and 3 bases from J, with 13 bases between. Germline V lookup: CDR1 SGHVS, CDR2 FQNEAQ. CDR3 DNA sequence: TGTGCCAGCAGCCCGACCCTGATGGACTATGGCTACACCTTC. Its translation is CASSPTLMDYGYTF. Variable domain in full (rest from reference TRBV7-8 and TRBJ1-2): GAGVSQSPRYKVAKRGQDVALRCDPISGHVSLFWYQQALGQGPEFLTYFQNEAQLDKSGLPSDRFFAERPEGSVSTLKIQRTQQEDSAVYLCASSPTLMDYGYTFGSGTRLTVV.